What follows describes a single TCR beta chain. The sample comes from a study of blood T cells in healthy people across ages. Germline V gives CDR1 SGHAT, CDR2 FQNNGV. This CDR3 comprises 14 residues. The V end lost 5 bases, the J end lost 0 bases, and 10 bases lay between the germline ends. A sample-barcoded 5' primer and a J-beta primer mix were used in a second PCR of about 7 to 11 cycles. All cDNA molecules were each tagged by a template-switch adaptor with 12 random nucleotides. TCRdb recomputed calls from the 5' RACE reads with MiXCR, one row per CDR3 protein. The sample holds about 780,000 distinct CDR3 sequences; 60% to 80% are singletons and the top ten take 28%.

This chain links TRBV11-2 with TRBJ1-1; no firm D call. The clonotype comes from a man between 25 and 39 years old in good health. The source material was blood. This CDR3 reads CASSNANLNTEAFF. DNA for the CDR3: TGTGCCAGCAGCAACGCTAACTTGAACACTGAAGCTTTCTTT.